Following are 31 T cell receptor beta chains from one sample sequenced in a study of PD-1 blockade in mismatch repair-deficient tumors. Clones were sequenced by immunoSEQ multiplex PCR, and TCRdb holds only the in-frame ones, with some missing. This table holds under 95,000 clones, around 85% found once. The sample consisted of peripheral blood, taken 12 weeks after starting pembrolizumab. These receptors were obtained from an adult with mismatch repair-deficient cancer.

This chain connects TRBV5-4 to TRBJ1-3; D not certain. Germline values: CDR1 SGHNT, CDR2 YYREEE (reference sequence). V was pared by 4 bases and J by 4 bases, with 9 bases between. CDR3 size: 13 residues. The CDR3 coding sequence is TGTGCCAGCAGCCTCCCGGCCGGAAACACCATATATTTT. It translates to CASSLPAGNTIYF.

This chain joins TRBV5-4 and TRBJ2-3, with D perhaps matching TRBD2 (5 bases). Germline-derived CDR1 and CDR2 are SGHNT and YYREEE (reference sequence). The CDR3 has 15 residues. V gave up 0 bases and J gave up 3 bases, with 11 bases separating them. CDR3 sequence reads: CASSLAVGSTDTQYF. CDR3 nucleotides: TGTGCCAGCAGCTTGGCCGTTGGGAGTACAGATACGCAGTATTTT.

The chain links TRBV11-3 to TRBJ2-5; no clear D gene. The CDR3 contains 12 residues. The germline V gene encodes CDR1 SGHNT and CDR2 YENEEA. The V end was cut by 2 bases, the J end by 5 bases, with 6 bases between. The CDR3 nucleotides read TGTGCCAGCAGCTTATTTTCCGAGACCCAGTACTTC. This codes for CASSLFSETQYF.

The chain combines TRBV11-3 with TRBJ1-5; D not resolved. The ends were cut back, 2 bases at V and 0 bases at J, with 8 bases in the middle. CDR3 length: 15 residues. Germline assignment: CDR1 SGHNT and CDR2 YENEEA. The CDR3 nucleotides are TGTGCCAGCAGCTTACGGGGTTATAGCAATCAGCCCCAGCATTTT. Translation: CASSLRGYSNQPQHF.

The chain is built from TRBV19 and TRBJ2-7, with D hard to call. The length of the CDR3 is 11 residues. CDR1 is LNHDA and CDR2 is SQIVND in the germline V gene (reference sequence). The V end lost 10 bases, the J end lost 7 bases, and 14 bases lay between the germline ends. The CDR3 nucleotides are TGTGCCACCTCGACTGGGAATGAGCAGTACTTC. Its protein product is CATSTGNEQYF.

V and J are TRBV19 and TRBJ1-4; unclear D gene. The germline CDR1 and CDR2 sequences are LNHDA and SQIVND (reference sequence). Trimming left V 9 bases short and J 0 bases short, with 17 bases between. This CDR3 has 16 residues. CDR3 region: CASKRFQSATNEKLFF. The CDR3 nucleotides are TGTGCCAGCAAAAGGTTTCAGTCTGCAACTAATGAAAAACTGTTTTTT.

The chain uses TRBV29-1 and TRBJ2-3; unclear D gene. This CDR3 is built from 13 residues. Per the germline V gene, CDR1 is SQVTM and CDR2 is ANQGSEA. The V end was cut by 4 bases, the J end by 2 bases, with 10 bases between. In nucleotides, the CDR3 is TGCAGCGTTGCGTCAGGATTCACAGATACGCAGTATTTT. It yields the protein CSVASGFTDTQYF.

This CDR3 is CASSLSYGTPEAFF. The CDR3, as DNA: TGTGCCAGCAGTTTATCCTATGGGACCCCTGAAGCTTTCTTT. This rearrangement joins TRBV27 to TRBJ1-1; D is possibly TRBD1 (5 bases). Germline V gene data show CDR1 as MNHEY and CDR2 as SMNVEV (reference sequence). V was clipped by 0 bases and J by 6 bases, with 11 bases between them. CDR3 length equals 14 residues.

The rearrangement joins TRBV10-3 to TRBJ2-2; 9 nucleotides agree with TRBD2. The junction had 11 bases not matched to a gene; V was cut back by 8 bases and J by 7 bases. This CDR3 has 15 residues. Germline CDR1 reads ENHRY; CDR2 reads SYGVKD. The CDR3 is CAIPRLAGRGGELFF. CDR3 bases: TGTGCCATCCCCCGGCTAGCGGGGCGCGGCGGGGAGCTGTTTTTT.

The V and J genes are TRBV18 and TRBJ1-3; 8 bases fit TRBD1. This CDR3 has 14 amino acids. Germline V gene lookup returns CDR1 KGHSH and CDR2 LQKENI. With V trimmed by 4 bases and J by 4 bases, 3 bases remained unmatched. In DNA, the CDR3 is TGTGCCAGCTCACTGGACAGGGCCGGAAACACCATATATTTT. Protein: CASSLDRAGNTIYF.

The chain uses TRBV30 and TRBJ2-1; 7 bases map to TRBD1. J lost 6 bases, V lost 5 bases, and 7 bases had no gene match. This CDR3 is 13 amino acids long. Germline V gene lookup returns CDR1 GTSNPN and CDR2 SVGIG (reference sequence). CDR3 protein: CAWDNNRGNEQFF. For the CDR3, the DNA is TGTGCCTGGGACAACAACAGGGGCAATGAGCAGTTCTTC.

The rearrangement uses TRBV19 and TRBJ1-1; D gene uncertain. Germline V lookup: CDR1 LNHDA, CDR2 SQIVND (reference sequence). Between the trimmed V and J ends, which lost 3 bases and 7 bases, there was a span of 9 bases. This CDR3 region has 12 residues. CDR3 sequence reads: CASSIGAVEAFF. In nucleotides, the CDR3 is TGTGCCAGTAGTATCGGAGCGGTTGAAGCTTTCTTT.

The chain couples TRBV7-8 to TRBJ2-6; 8 bases are shared with TRBD2. Germline V lookup: CDR1 SGHVS, CDR2 FQNEAQ. This CDR3 is built from 18 residues. The V and J ends lost 6 bases and 0 bases, in that order; junction bases with no gene match: 10. CDR3: CASRVPGLGDSGANVLTF. CDR3 nucleotide sequence: TGTGCCAGCAGAGTACCGGGACTAGGGGACTCTGGGGCCAACGTCCTGACTTTC.

DNA of the CDR3: TGCGCCAGCAGCTGGAAGGTTGGCAATGAGCAGTTCTTC. Its protein is CASSWKVGNEQFF. The chain joins TRBV4-3 to TRBJ2-1; D is unresolved. The CDR3 length is 13 residues. Germline V CDR1 and CDR2: LGHNA, YSLEER. V dropped 5 bases and J dropped 6 bases, with 11 bases sitting between them.

The V gene is TRBV6-6, the J gene TRBJ1-5; D gene unclear. Trimming took off 2 bases at V and 3 bases at J, with 5 bases between the two ends. Germline assignment: CDR1 MNHNY and CDR2 SVGAGI (reference sequence). The CDR3 is made up of 13 amino acids. The CDR3 here is CASSYRDNQPQHF. The CDR3 nucleotides are TGTGCCAGCAGTTACCGGGACAATCAGCCCCAGCATTTT.

This clone was observed a single time. V usage is TRBV11-2 and J usage is TRBJ1-1; 7 bases align to TRBD1. Germline-derived CDR1 and CDR2 are SGHAT and FQNNGV. The CDR3 is made up of 14 amino acids. Unmatched junction bases numbered 5, after V lost 6 bases and J lost 1 base. As DNA, the CDR3 is TGTGCCAGCAGTCCAGACAGGGCGAACACTGAAGCTTTCTTT. Its translation is CASSPDRANTEAFF.

The rearrangement joins TRBV6-6 to TRBJ1-5; weak D call: TRBD1 (5 bases). Germline loops: CDR1 MNHNY, CDR2 SVGAGI (reference sequence). This CDR3 has 16 residues. The V gene lost 2 bases and the J gene lost 10 bases, with 21 bases spanning the gap. The CDR3 reads CASSYGYDSQLYPQHF. The DNA for the CDR3 is TGTGCCAGCAGTTACGGATATGACAGCCAATTATACCCCCAGCATTTT.

V usage is TRBV5-5 and J usage is TRBJ1-4; no firm D call. Between the trimmed V and J ends, which lost 6 bases and 8 bases, there was a span of 11 bases. This CDR3 has 12 residues. Germline V lookup: CDR1 SGHKS, CDR2 YYEKEE (reference sequence). CDR3 bases: TGTGCCAGCAAAGAGGTTGGGGAAAAACTGTTTTTT. Protein sequence: CASKEVGEKLFF.

This chain uses TRBV19 with TRBJ2-2, with 12 bases matching TRBD2. The CDR3 is made up of 19 amino acids. Per germline, CDR1 LNHDA and CDR2 SQIVND (reference sequence). The V segment lost 5 bases and the J segment 3 bases; nucleotides outside the gene matches: 13. The CDR3 protein is CASSLRRPGLAGYTGELFF. In nucleotides, the CDR3 is TGTGCCAGTAGTCTACGAAGACCGGGACTAGCGGGTTACACCGGGGAGCTGTTTTTT.

The rearrangement uses TRBV11-2 and TRBJ2-7; TRBD2 matches at 14 bases. The V segment lost 3 bases and the J segment 7 bases; nucleotides outside the gene matches: 8. CDR3 length: 16 amino acids. Germline CDR1 and CDR2: SGHAT and FQNNGV. The chain's CDR3 is CASSLGRLAGGKEQYF. In DNA form, the CDR3 reads TGTGCCAGCAGCTTGGGCCGACTAGCGGGAGGGAAGGAGCAGTACTTC.

This clone was seen just once. This chain links TRBV28 with TRBJ1-2, with TRBD1 identical over 7 bases. The CDR3 totals 12 residues. Germline V gene lookup returns CDR1 MDHEN and CDR2 SYDVKM. The ends lost 6 bases at V and 2 bases at J; junction bases unmatched: 0. This chain's CDR3 is CASRTGNYGYTF. CDR3 in DNA: TGTGCCAGCAGGACAGGGAACTATGGCTACACCTTC.

This chain uses TRBV7-2 with TRBJ2-7, with a weak D call TRBD1 (6 bases). The CDR3 is made up of 13 amino acids. The germline CDR1 and CDR2 sequences are SGHTA and FQGNSA. V dropped 5 bases and J dropped 1 base, with 9 bases sitting between them. Here the CDR3 reads CASSTGTSYEQYF. CDR3 DNA: TGTGCCAGCAGCACAGGGACATCCTACGAGCAGTACTTC.

V and J are TRBV2 and TRBJ2-1, with D possibly being TRBD2 (6 bases). The CDR3 has 16 amino acids. Germline V gives CDR1 SNHLY, CDR2 FYNNEI. The ends were cut back, 4 bases at V and 2 bases at J, with 15 bases in the middle. As DNA, the CDR3 is TGTGCCAGCAGTGCAGCTCAGCGGGTAACCTACAATGAGCAGTTCTTC. Translation gives CASSAAQRVTYNEQFF.

J is TRBJ1-3 and V is TRBV7-6; D remains ambiguous. Trimming took 0 bases from V and 0 from J, leaving 9 bases between them. Germline values: CDR1 SGHVS, CDR2 FNYEAQ. The CDR3 contains 16 residues. The DNA for the CDR3 is TGTGCCAGCAGCTTAGCGCCCGGCATCTCTGGAAACACCATATATTTT. This encodes CASSLAPGISGNTIYF.

The CDR3 region has the DNA TGTGCCTGGTCACCAGGGGGTGAGCAGTTCTTC. Translation gives CAWSPGGEQFF. The genes are TRBV30 and TRBJ2-1; 7 bases match TRBD1. The J segment lost 9 bases and the V segment lost 5 bases, leaving 4 bases of the junction unmatched. The CDR3 is made up of 11 amino acids. Germline values: CDR1 GTSNPN, CDR2 SVGIG (reference sequence).

V usage is TRBV6-5 and J usage is TRBJ1-5; D possibly corresponds to TRBD1 (6 bases). Between the trimmed V and J ends, which lost 5 bases and 3 bases, there was a span of 8 bases. The CDR3 is 13 amino acids. Germline CDR1 and CDR2: MNHEY and SVGAGI. As DNA, the CDR3 is TGTGCCAGCAGTGCGGGACACAATCAGCCCCAGCATTTT. It is translated as CASSAGHNQPQHF.

This chain uses TRBV18 with TRBJ2-3; a possible D gene is TRBD2 (6 bases). The CDR3 covers 13 residues. Germline V CDR1 and CDR2: KGHSH, LQKENI. The germline V and J ends were trimmed by 6 bases and 5 bases, with 12 bases remaining between them. The CDR3 region has the DNA TGTGCCAGCTCCCCCGTGGGGGGAGATACGCAGTATTTT. It is translated as CASSPVGGDTQYF. Filled out from reference TRBV18 and TRBJ2-3, the complete variable domain reads NAGVMQNPRHLVRRRGQEARLRCSPMKGHSHVYWYRQLPEEGLKFMVYLQKENIIDESGMPKERFSAEFPKEGPSILRIQQVVRGDSAAYFCASSPVGGDTQYFGPGTRLTVL.

The gene calls are TRBV7-2 and TRBJ2-5; D unresolved. V was pared by 0 bases and J by 2 bases, with 10 bases between. Germline lookup yields CDR1 SGHTA and CDR2 FQGNSA. The CDR3 has 15 amino acids. CDR3 protein: CASSLALARQETQYF. The CDR3, as DNA: TGTGCCAGCAGCTTAGCGCTTGCCCGTCAAGAGACCCAGTACTTC.

The J gene is TRBJ1-1, the V gene TRBV30; no definite D call. The CDR3 contains 12 residues. Deletions cut 7 bases from V and 4 bases from J, with 13 bases between. CDR1 and CDR2 (germline): GTSNPN, SVGIG (reference sequence). The CDR3 coding sequence is TGTGCCTATTTTAGTGGTGCCACTGAAGCTTTCTTT. Protein sequence: CAYFSGATEAFF.

The genes are TRBV12-5 and TRBJ1-1, with D possibly TRBD1 on 6 matching bases. This CDR3 is 16 amino acids long. CDR1 and CDR2 from the germline V gene are LGHNT and FRNRAP. V dropped 2 bases and J dropped 5 bases, with 18 bases sitting between them. Written as DNA, the CDR3 is TGTGCTAGTGGTTTGTCCGAAGCGGGGGCGTTGACTGAAGCTTTCTTT. It yields the protein CASGLSEAGALTEAFF. Full variable domain (missing parts from reference TRBV12-5 and TRBJ1-1): DARVTQTPRHKVTEMGQEVTMRCQPILGHNTVFWYRQTMMQGLELLAYFRNRAPLDDSGMPKDRFSAEMPDATLATLKIQPSEPRDSAVYFCASGLSEAGALTEAFFGQGTRLTVV.

The chain is built from TRBV6-6 and TRBJ2-2, with 9 nucleotides matching TRBD2. This CDR3 is built from 14 residues. Germline V CDR1 and CDR2: MNHNY, SVGAGI (reference sequence). The V gene end was trimmed by 10 bases and the J gene end by 7 bases; junction bases not matched to a gene: 10. The CDR3: CATQREARGGELFF. The CDR3 region has the DNA TGTGCCACCCAGCGGGAGGCGAGGGGCGGGGAGCTGTTTTTT.